A single sample gave rise to the 22 T cell receptor beta chains below, sequenced in a study of tumor and adjacent non-tumor tissue in lung cancer. No cell sorting was done before RNA was extracted from the tissue. More than 3 cm separated this lung sample from the edge of the tumor. The library came from three nested PCR rounds adapted from ARM-PCR protocols. TCRdb reanalysed the multiplex PCR reads using MiXCR and keeps one entry per CDR3 protein. This sample has about 50,000 distinct CDR3 sequences, with just under 75% found just once. Input material: distant non-tumor lung tissue. All receptors come from a woman aged 60-75 years with non-small cell lung cancer.

This clonotype appeared a single time. The chain is built from TRBV6-2 or TRBV6-3 and TRBJ2-1, with a tentative D call TRBD1 (6 bases). Trimming took off 10 bases at V and 9 bases at J, with 22 bases between the two ends. CDR1 is MNHEY, CDR2 SVGEGT, per germline. The CDR3 runs 14 residues. As DNA, the CDR3 is TGTGCCAACAGGGAGAGGGAAACAAGGGTTGAGCAGTTCTTC. It translates to CANRERETRVEQFF.

This clonotype was detected a few times. This chain links TRBV9 with TRBJ2-7; TRBD2 might be the D (6 bases). This CDR3 is 16 amino acids long. Germline V gene data show CDR1 as SGDLS and CDR2 as YYNGEE. Trimming removed 4 bases from V and 2 bases from J, with 19 bases in between. The CDR3 DNA reads as TGTGCCAGCAGCTTCCCTGGGGCAGGAGGGACCTACGAGCAGTACTTC. Its protein is CASSFPGAGGTYEQYF.

This clonotype was observed once. V usage is TRBV5-1 and J usage is TRBJ2-7, with D uncertain. This CDR3 region has 14 residues. The germline gives CDR1 SGHRS, CDR2 YFSETQ. Trimming cost V 0 bases and J 5 bases, with 12 bases left between them. CDR3 sequence (DNA): TGCGCCAGCAGCTTGGGCAGCTGGCCCCACGAGCAGTACTTC. Its protein product is CASSLGSWPHEQYF. The variable domain in full, with the rest retrieved from reference TRBV5-1 and TRBJ2-7, is KAGVTQTPRYLIKTRGQQVTLSCSPISGHRSVSWYQQTPGQGLQFLFEYFSETQRNKGNFPGRFSGRQFSNSRSEMNVSTLELGDSALYLCASSLGSWPHEQYFGPGTRLTVT.

In this sample, this clonotype turned up many times. The CDR3 loop is CASSDSPNTEAFF. Written as DNA, the CDR3 is TGTGCCAGCAGTGACAGTCCGAACACTGAAGCTTTCTTT. The rearrangement joins TRBV6-4 to TRBJ1-1; D is unresolved. The V gene's germline CDR1 is MRHNA and CDR2 SNTAGT. The CDR3 spans 13 residues. V gave up 2 bases and J gave up 1 base, with 5 bases separating them.

This clonotype has ten or more counts. The chain employs TRBV7-8 and TRBJ2-7; TRBD2 matches at 7 bases. Germline CDR1 reads SGHVS; CDR2 reads FQNEAQ. The CDR3 has 17 amino acids. J lost 2 bases, V lost 3 bases, and 13 bases had no gene match. The CDR3: CASSFPTSDQGTYEQYF. In DNA, the CDR3 is TGTGCCAGCAGCTTCCCCACTAGCGACCAAGGGACCTACGAGCAGTACTTC.

As concerns this clonotype: One end of the junction fails to match germline, which may point to a read error. V and J are TRBV4-3 and TRBJ1-2; D not certain. CDR1 is LGHNA and CDR2 is YSLEER in the germline V gene. This CDR3 has 13 residues. The CDR3 DNA follows: TGCACCAGCAGCCAATCTCTAGTCTATGGCTACACCTTC. It translates to CTSSQSLVYGYTF.

On this clonotype: Likely a read error: the CDR3 ends without its conserved phenylalanine or tryptophan. This sequence joins TRBV4-1 and TRBJ1-5; D gene unclear. CDR1 is MGHRA and CDR2 is YSYEKL in the germline V gene. The CDR3 has 13 amino acids. This chain's CDR3 is CASSQDHGQPQHL. Written as DNA, the CDR3 is TGCGCCAGTAGCCAAGATCATGGTCAGCCCCAGCATTTG.

This clonotype appeared once. The CDR3 does not end in the conserved phenylalanine or tryptophan, so this is likely a read error. This chain uses TRBV4-1 with TRBJ1-6, with 7 positions matching TRBD1. The CDR3 spans 18 residues. Germline V CDR1 and CDR2: MGHRA, YSYEKL. V gave up 5 bases and J gave up 0 bases; unmatched junction bases: 10. The CDR3 coding sequence is TGCGCCAGCAGCTCCGGGGACAGTCCGAGCTCCTATAATTCACCCCTCCACTCT. It codes for CASSSGDSPSSYNSPLHS.

Comments on this clonotype: Germline and junction disagree at one end, which may indicate a read error. The chain has TRBV11-2 and TRBJ2-3; D remains ambiguous. The CDR3 consists of 16 residues. The germline V gene has CDR1 SGHAT and CDR2 FQNNGV. In DNA form, the CDR3 reads TGTGTCAGCAGCTTAGATTCATTGACTAGCACAGATACGCAGTATTTT. Amino acid sequence: CVSSLDSLTSTDTQYF.

Concerning this clonotype itself: One end of the junction fails to match germline, which may point to a read error. CDR3 protein: CASIQDRRREGQGDRDTQYF. The CDR3 region has the DNA TGCGCCAGCATCCAAGATAGACGGCGGGAGGGCCAAGGAGACAGAGATACGCAGTATTTT. This chain uses TRBV4-3 with TRBJ2-3; 9 nucleotides line up with TRBD2. The CDR3 has 20 amino acids. The germline CDR1 and CDR2 sequences are LGHNA and YSLEER.

This clonotype was counted a few times. It may be a read error: a sequence one base away is much more abundant. The gene calls are TRBV6-5 and TRBJ2-3; 10 bases map to TRBD2. V trimming: 9 bases; J trimming: 4 bases; junction bases outside the gene matches: 7. Per the germline V gene, CDR1 is MNHEY and CDR2 is SVGAGI. CDR3 length: 14 amino acids. The CDR3 DNA reads as TGTGCCAGTAGCGGGGGGATAAGCGCAGATACGCAGTATTTT. It codes for CASSGGISADTQYF.

Points on this clonotype: Germline and junction disagree at one end, which may indicate a read error. V and J are TRBV6-2 or TRBV6-3 and TRBJ2-1; 14 bases agree with TRBD2. The CDR3 has 15 residues. CDR1 is MNHEY, CDR2 SVGEGT, per germline. In nucleotides, the CDR3 is TGTGCGTGCAGTTACTCGACTAGCGGGGGGGGTGAGCAGTTCTTT. This sequence encodes CACSYSTSGGGEQFF.

Details on this clonotype: A read error may account for a junction end that differs from germline. This chain connects TRBV6-5 to TRBJ1-5; D gene uncertain. The CDR3 has 14 amino acids. The V gene's germline CDR1 is MNHEY and CDR2 SVGAGI. In DNA form, the CDR3 reads TGTGCCAGCAGTTACTCCAGTTTCAATCGGCCCCAGCATTTC. Translation: CASSYSSFNRPQHF.

The chain is built from TRBV20-1 and TRBJ2-1, with TRBD2 identical over 14 bases. Trimming removed 5 bases from V and 7 bases from J; junction bases left unmatched: 1. Germline V gives CDR1 DFQATT, CDR2 SNEGSKA (reference sequence). There are 13 residues in the CDR3. DNA for the CDR3: TGCAGTGCTGGGACTAGCGGGAGTAATGAGCAGTTCTTC. Its protein product is CSAGTSGSNEQFF.

Note on this clonotype: Compared with germline, one end of the junction differs, possibly owing to a read error. The J gene is TRBJ1-2, the V gene TRBV6-6; D gene ambiguous. The germline CDR1 and CDR2 sequences are MNHNY and SVGAGI (reference sequence). The CDR3 has 14 amino acids. The CDR3 DNA follows: TGTGCCAGCAGTCAGAGGCAGATTAACTATGACTACACCTTC. Translating it yields CASSQRQINYDYTF.

About this clonotype itself: This could be a read error, since a much larger clone is one nucleotide away. This chain uses TRBV9 with TRBJ2-1, with D maybe TRBD1 (7 bases). The CDR3 is 13 residues long. From germline, CDR1 is SGDLS and CDR2 YYNGEE. The V end lost 3 bases, the J end lost 6 bases, and 10 bases lay between the germline ends. The CDR3 DNA reads as TGTGCCAGCAGCGGACAGGGAGGCAATGAGCAGTTCTTC. It is translated as CASSGQGGNEQFF.

This clonotype has a handful of counts. The junction departs from the called germline gene at one end, perhaps through a read error. This chain connects TRBV11-1 to TRBJ2-5; a possible D gene is TRBD1 (6 bases). The CDR3 has 16 amino acids. Germline V gene sequence: CDR1 SGHAT, CDR2 FQDESV (reference sequence). The CDR3, as DNA: TGTCCCAGCAACCGACGACAGGTCGAGAGGATAGAGACCCAGTACTTC. Translation: CPSNRRQVERIETQYF.

Comments on this clonotype: A much larger clone lies a single base off, so this may be a read error. The V call is TRBV20-1, the J call TRBJ2-2, with unresolved D. The CDR3 covers 13 residues. CDR1 is DFQATT, CDR2 SNEGSKA, per germline (reference sequence). The V and J ends lost 7 bases and 0 bases respectively, with 9 bases between them. The DNA for the CDR3 is TGCAGTGGTAGTACTGCGAACACCGGGGAGCTGTTTTTT. Its translation: CSGSTANTGELFF.

The chain joins TRBV11-3 to TRBJ2-1, with a tentative D call TRBD2 (5 bases). Trimming stripped 5 bases from V and 16 bases from J, with 21 bases between. The germline gives CDR1 SGHNT, CDR2 YENEEA. This CDR3 region has 13 residues. The CDR3 DNA is TGTGCCAGCAGCGACCACGGGATTGCGGATCAATTCTTC. Its protein product is CASSDHGIADQFF.

J is TRBJ2-7 and V is TRBV4-3, with 7 bases aligning to TRBD1. This CDR3 has 16 amino acids. Germline loops: CDR1 LGHNA, CDR2 YSLEER. V lost 5 bases, J lost 5 bases, and 15 bases stayed unmatched. The CDR3 region is CASSFLTMTGKNEQYF. The CDR3, as DNA: TGCGCCAGCAGCTTTCTTACCATGACAGGGAAAAACGAGCAGTACTTC.

Details on this clonotype: The junction departs from the called germline gene at one end, perhaps through a read error. The chain is built from TRBV10-2 and TRBJ2-4, with D possibly matching TRBD1 (5 bases). Germline assignment: CDR1 WSHSY and CDR2 SAAADI. The CDR3 has 11 amino acids. CDR3: CSRSELDSQYF. The CDR3 bases are TGCTCCAGAAGTGAACTCGACAGTCAGTACTTC.

The chain is built from TRBV29-1 and TRBJ1-3, with D tentatively TRBD1 (5 bases). CDR3 length: 13 residues. Germline V gene lookup returns CDR1 SQVTM and CDR2 ANQGSEA. The ends were cut back, 4 bases at V and 3 bases at J, with 10 bases in the middle. CDR3 DNA: TGCAGCGTTGCCTCAGGGAATGGAAACACCATATATTTT. Protein product: CSVASGNGNTIYF.